These T cell receptor beta chains were read from a single sample in a study of cytomegalovirus exposure and HLA in healthy donors. Profiling relied on immunoSEQ multiplex PCR, and the TCRdb table lists in-frame clones only, not all of them. Among about 110,000 clones listed, about 80% were seen once. Sequences were obtained from PBMCs. The origin of the receptors is a man younger than 45 in good health and CMV-seropositive. The CDR3 runs from the conserved cysteine through the conserved F or W. Each record gives: clone size, V gene, J gene, D gene, CDR3 DNA, CDR3 protein. The D gene is left open where the match is weak. The size field is filled for only some rows; it gives once, few, many or a size class.

>-|TRBV19|TRBJ2-5|-
TGTGCCAGTAGTGGGCAGGGGAGCCAAGAGACCCAGTACTTC
CASSGQGSQETQYF
>-|TRBV19|TRBJ1-1|-
TGTGCCAGTAGTTTCTTTAACACTGAAGCTTTCTTT
CASSFFNTEAFF
>-|TRBV4-3|TRBJ1-1|TRBD1
TGCGCCAGCAGCCAGGGACTAACAGGGGGCGCTGAAGCTTTCTTT
CASSQGLTGGAEAFF
>few|TRBV4-1|TRBJ2-7|TRBD2
TGCGCCAGCAGCCTACTAGCGGGGGGAGGCTACGAGCAGTACTTC
CASSLLAGGGYEQYF
>-|TRBV30|TRBJ1-6|-
TGTGCCTGGACCCACCGGGGGAATTCACCCCTCCACTTT
CAWTHRGNSPLHF
>-|TRBV28|TRBJ1-1|TRBD1
TGTGCCAGCAGACCAACACAACAGGGGACTGAAGCTTTCTTT
CASRPTQQGTEAFF
>few|TRBV6-1|TRBJ1-2|-
-
CASSTSGQPRNGYTF
>few|TRBV15|TRBJ1-1|TRBD1
TGTGCCACCAGCAGAGACAGGACAGGGCTTGAAGCTTTCTTT
CATSRDRTGLEAFF
>once|TRBV28|TRBJ2-2|TRBD1
TGTGCCAGCACACCCTCCGGGACAGCCGTCACCGGGGAGCTGTTTTTT
CASTPSGTAVTGELFF
>-|TRBV7-6|TRBJ1-1|TRBD1
TGTGCCAGCAGCTTAGCTGCGGCGGGACAGGGGAACACTGAAGCTTTCTTT
CASSLAAAGQGNTEAFF
>-|TRBV9|TRBJ1-2|-
TGTGCCAGCAGCGTAGTGGCAGGTGGCTACACCTTC
CASSVVAGGYTF
>-|TRBV2|TRBJ1-1|-
TGTGCCAGCAGAGGGGGGGAGAACACTGAAGCTTTCTTT
CASRGGENTEAFF
>-|TRBV6-6|TRBJ1-1|TRBD1
TGTGCCAGCAGCTCCCCCGACAGGGAGAACACTGAAGCTTTCTTT
CASSSPDRENTEAFF
>-|TRBV19|TRBJ1-6|-
TGTGCCAGCAGGGTCTATAATTCACCCCTCCACTTT
CASRVYNSPLHF
>-|TRBV28|TRBJ2-7|-
TGTGCCAGCAGTGGTGACATCTCCTACGAGCAGTACTTC
CASSGDISYEQYF
>-|TRBV7-2|TRBJ2-7|TRBD1
TGTGCCAGCACCGGGGACAGAAGTTCCTACGAGCAGTACTTC
CASTGDRSSYEQYF
>-|TRBV4-1|TRBJ2-2|TRBD2
TGCGCCAGCAGCCAGACGACTAGCGGGGGAAACACCGGGGAGCTGTTTTTT
CASSQTTSGGNTGELFF
>-|TRBV30|TRBJ2-1|-
TGTGCCTGGAGTAGCCAGGTTGGTGAGATGGAGCAGTTCTTC
CAWSSQVGEMEQFF
>-|TRBV6-1|TRBJ1-1|-
TGTGCCAGCAGTCCTTTGGAGCTCGCCACTGAAGCTTTCTTT
CASSPLELATEAFF
>-|TRBV19|TRBJ1-5|-
TGTGCCAGTAGTATCTTGGCAAGCAATCAGCCCCAGCATTTT
CASSILASNQPQHF
>-|TRBV6-5|TRBJ1-5|-
TGTGCCAGCAGTTACCACAGGCCATATAGCAATCAGCCCCAGCATTTT
CASSYHRPYSNQPQHF
>-|TRBV4-3|TRBJ2-7|TRBD1
TGCGCCAGCAGCCAACGGTCCGGGACAGGGCCCTACGAGCAGTACTTC
CASSQRSGTGPYEQYF
>-|TRBV14|TRBJ1-1|-
TGTGCCAGCAGCCAAGTTGGCATGAACACTGAAGCTTTCTTT
CASSQVGMNTEAFF
>-|TRBV7-9|TRBJ1-3|TRBD1
TGTGCCAGCCCCGCAGGGGGGAACTCTGGAAACACCATATATTTT
CASPAGGNSGNTIYF
>-|TRBV18|TRBJ1-4|-
TGTGCCAGCTCCCCGATTCACGAGGGCGGGGCTGAAAAACTGTTTTTT
CASSPIHEGGAEKLFF
>-|TRBV11-2|TRBJ1-1|-
TGTGCCAGCAGGCCCGTGCGGGGAAGGACTGAAGCTTTCTTT
CASRPVRGRTEAFF
>-|TRBV4-1|TRBJ2-1|TRBD2
TGCGCCAGCAGCCAAGATCGGGCTAGCGGGGGGGGTTATGAGCAGTTCTTC
CASSQDRASGGGYEQFF
>few|TRBV7-2|TRBJ1-5|-
TGTGCCAGCAGCCCCTTTCGGGGTCAGCCCCAGCATTTT
CASSPFRGQPQHF
>-|TRBV5-1|TRBJ2-5|TRBD1
TGCGCCAGCAGCTCGCGGACAGGGGAAGAGACCCAGTACTTC
CASSSRTGEETQYF
>-|TRBV18|TRBJ2-1|TRBD1
TGTGCCAGCTCACACAGGGGAAGGTGGTTCTTC
CASSHRGRWFF
>-|TRBV28|TRBJ2-2|TRBD1
TGTGCCAGCAGTTTATGGGGGACAGGCGTGAACACCGGGGAGCTGTTTTTT
CASSLWGTGVNTGELFF
>-|TRBV7-9|TRBJ1-1|TRBD1
TGTGCCAGCAGCCAGGGGGGTCTGAACACTGAAGCTTTCTTT
CASSQGGLNTEAFF
>-|TRBV28|TRBJ2-5|TRBD1
TGTGCCAGCAGCCCTCCGGGACAGGGGGAGACCCAGTACTTC
CASSPPGQGETQYF
>few|TRBV5-1|TRBJ2-3|TRBD1
TGCGCCAGCAGCTTGGAAGCCCTGACAGGGGATGGGGTCACAGATACGCAGTATTTT
CASSLEALTGDGVTDTQYF
>-|TRBV27|TRBJ2-7|-
TGTGCCAGCAGTTTAGCGGGGAGGCCCTACGAGCAGTACTTC
CASSLAGRPYEQYF
>-|TRBV4-1|TRBJ2-7|TRBD2
TGCGCCAGCAGCCAAGAGGGGTACGGGAGGGTTTCCAACGAGCAGTACTTC
CASSQEGYGRVSNEQYF
>-|TRBV29-1|TRBJ2-1|-
TGCAGCGTTGATCGCGGGACGAACAATGAGCAGTTCTTC
CSVDRGTNNEQFF
>-|TRBV7-9|TRBJ1-4|TRBD1
TGTGCCAGCAGGGTTTGGGGGACAGGGGGCCTGCTGGATGGTGAAAAACTGTTTTTT
CASRVWGTGGLLDGEKLFF
>few|TRBV4-3|TRBJ2-7|TRBD1
TGCGCCAGCAGCCAAACGGCTTTCCAGGGGGACGAGCAGTACTTC
CASSQTAFQGDEQYF
>-|TRBV30|TRBJ2-1|TRBD2
TGTGCCGGCCTAGCGGGGGGGCCGGGCAATGAGCAGTTCTTC
CAGLAGGPGNEQFF
>-|TRBV7-9|TRBJ2-1|-
TGTGCCAGCAGCTTAGCCGACAGAGACAATGAGCAGTTCTTC
CASSLADRDNEQFF
>-|TRBV4-3|TRBJ2-5|-
TGCGCCAGCAGCCAAGGCCTTGGGGCTCGCACGGAGACCCAGTACTTC
CASSQGLGARTETQYF
>-|TRBV5-4|TRBJ1-2|-
TGTGCCAGCAGCTCAAGGGGGTCAAGTCTCTATGGCTACACCTTC
CASSSRGSSLYGYTF
>-|TRBV6-5|TRBJ1-2|TRBD1
TGTGCCAGCAGTTCCAGGGGGCGAGGCTATGGCTACACCTTC
CASSSRGRGYGYTF
>-|TRBV2|TRBJ1-2|-
TGCGCCCGACAGGTCAGCCTTTATGGCTACACCTTC
CARQVSLYGYTF
>-|TRBV30|TRBJ1-6|TRBD1
TGTGCCTGGAGGAACAGGGGCTCCTATAATTCACCCCTCCACTTT
CAWRNRGSYNSPLHF
>-|TRBV28|TRBJ2-7|TRBD2
TGTGCCACCTCGTGGGCGGGGGTTTCCTACGAGCAGTACTTC
CATSWAGVSYEQYF
>-|TRBV7-2|TRBJ1-6|-
TGTGCCAGCAGCCTGGGACTTATTGACTATAATTCACCCCTCCACTTT
CASSLGLIDYNSPLHF